This T cell receptor beta chain originates from a study of early T cells in non-severe SARS-CoV-2 infection. The sample holds many counts of this clonotype. Its cognate antigen is unknown. CDR1 is MNHEY and CDR2 is SVGAGI in the germline V gene. Trimming removed 7 bases at V and 1 base at J, with 16 bases between. This CDR3 is 15 amino acids long. Findings and caveats of the study: Matching results from VDJdb favored anti-spike CD8 responses, leaving private and CD4 specificities undetected.

Using its own MiXCR run on the 5' RACE reads, TCRdb lists one record per CDR3 protein. The sample contains under 60,000 distinct CDR3 sequences, 7.5% to 9% of which appear only once. The clonotype comes from an adult who was a healthcare worker with PCR-confirmed SARS-CoV-2 infection or an uninfected control (not recorded which). The sequencing here drew on whole blood, taken at baseline. The chain has TRBV6-5 and TRBJ2-5, with D possibly called TRBD1 or TRBD2 (6 bases each). The CDR3 DNA follows: TGTGCCAGCACCCCCGTGTGGGGGGCCCAAGAGACCCAGTACTTC. The encoded protein is CASTPVWGAQETQYF.